A selection of T cell receptor beta chains follows, all from one sample in a study of T cells after yellow fever vaccination. TCRdb called the 5' RACE reads again in MiXCR, with one record for every CDR3 protein. The sample shows a few hundred thousand distinct CDR3 sequences, around 7% of them seen only once. The source material was PBMCs, sampled roughly 46 days after the first yellow fever vaccination. These receptors originate from a man aged 18 to 30 who received the YFV17D yellow fever vaccine. Each CDR3 is given with its conserved first and last residue. The D gene is left open where the match is weak. Size values are once, few and many counts, or a class for expanded clones, and some rows have none.

J,D,size,length,V,DNA,CDR3
TRBJ1-2,.,few,14,TRBV7-2,TGTGCCAGCAGCTTACCAGGGAACAACTATGGCTACACCTTC,CASSLPGNNYGYTF
TRBJ2-1,TRBD2,few,16,TRBV6-5,TGTGCCAGCAGTTACTCGTCCGGGGGGGCCTCGGGTGAGCAGTTCTTC,CASSYSSGGASGEQFF
TRBJ2-3,.,.,15,TRBV12-3/TRBV12-4,TGTGCCAGCAGTTTACAGGGGCCGGGGGCAGATACGCAGTATTTT,CASSLQGPGADTQYF
TRBJ1-6,TRBD1,few,15,TRBV27,TGTGCCAGCAGAACAGGGGGCTCCTATAATTCACCCCTCCACTTT,CASRTGGSYNSPLHF
TRBJ2-1,.,.,19,TRBV7-8,TGTGCCAGCAGTCGCCGATCGGCGGATCTAGAAAAAACCTACAATGAGCAGTTCTTC,CASSRRSADLEKTYNEQFF
TRBJ2-3,.,.,15,TRBV6-5,TGTGCCAGCAGTCAGGCCAGCCAGGGTACAGATACGCAGTATTTT,CASSQASQGTDTQYF
TRBJ2-3,.,many,14,TRBV6-4,TGTGCCAGCAGTGATGGGGGGACCACAGATACGCAGTATTTT,CASSDGGTTDTQYF
TRBJ2-2,.,many,12,TRBV12-3/TRBV12-4,TGTGCCAGCAGCATGGATCCCGGGGAGCTGTTTTTT,CASSMDPGELFF
TRBJ2-5,.,few,15,TRBV9,TGTGCCAGCAGCGTAGACGGCGGGACCCAAAGGACCCAGTACTTC,CASSVDGGTQRTQYF
TRBJ2-6,.,many,16,TRBV5-5,TGTGCCAGCAGCTGGGGGCGTTTCTCTGGGGCCAACGTCCTGACTTTC,CASSWGRFSGANVLTF
TRBJ2-1,.,.,14,TRBV5-1,TGCGCCAGCACCTACTCGCCAGATTACAATGAGCAGTTCTTC,CASTYSPDYNEQFF
TRBJ1-1,.,few,15,TRBV2,TGTGCCAGCAGGTCCCTTCGCCAGGGGAACACTGAAGCTTTCTTT,CASRSLRQGNTEAFF
TRBJ2-1,.,.,15,TRBV5-1,TGCGCCAGCAGCGGATACGGGAGCCCCGACAATGAGCAGTTCTTC,CASSGYGSPDNEQFF
TRBJ2-5,.,few,14,TRBV10-3,TGTGCCATCAGTGAGTCGCTTGGGGGGGAGACCCAGTACTTC,CAISESLGGETQYF
TRBJ1-2,.,few,15,TRBV9,TGTGCCAGCAGCACCTCACGAGGGACGTACTATGGCTACACCTTC,CASSTSRGTYYGYTF
TRBJ2-1,.,few,15,TRBV5-5,TGTGCCAGCAGCGTACTAGGGGATCTTAACAATGAGCAGTTCTTC,CASSVLGDLNNEQFF
TRBJ2-1,.,.,11,TRBV30,TGTGCCTGGAGTATTAGGGATGAGCAGTTCTTC,CAWSIRDEQFF
TRBJ1-1,.,.,13,TRBV6-2/TRBV6-3,TGTGCCAGCAGTTACCGGGGCGTCACTGAAGCTTTCTTT,CASSYRGVTEAFF
TRBJ1-2,.,few,16,TRBV7-2,TGTGCCAGCAGCTTTCCGGGCCTTGGATTCGATGATGGCTACACCTTC,CASSFPGLGFDDGYTF
TRBJ1-6,.,few,14,TRBV5-1,TGCGCCAGCACCCCGGAGGGGCGGAATTCACCCCTCCACTTT,CASTPEGRNSPLHF
TRBJ2-2,.,many,13,TRBV9,TGTGCCAGCGAGAGAACGAACACCGGGGAGCTGTTTTTT,CASERTNTGELFF
TRBJ2-5,TRBD2,few,14,TRBV7-7,TGTGCCAGCAGCCCCGGACTAGCTCGGGAGACCCAGTACTTC,CASSPGLARETQYF
TRBJ2-2,.,.,12,TRBV7-9,TGTGCCAGCAGCTTACGGCCCGGGGAGCTGTTTTTT,CASSLRPGELFF
TRBJ2-5,TRBD2,.,16,TRBV4-1,TGTGCCAGCAGCCAAGGGGCTAGCGGGCACCAAGAGACCCAGTACTTC,CASSQGASGHQETQYF
TRBJ1-5,.,.,14,TRBV5-1,TGCGCCAGCAGCTTGGAGGCGACGGGACAGCCCCAGCATTTT,CASSLEATGQPQHF
TRBJ1-1,.,few,13,TRBV5-1,TGCGCCAGCAGCCACGGAGGGGTTTCTGAAGCTTTCTTT,CASSHGGVSEAFF
TRBJ2-1,.,many,13,TRBV20-1,TGCAGTGCTAGCCCCGAAGCCTATAATGAGCAGTTCTTC,CSASPEAYNEQFF
TRBJ2-3,.,few,13,TRBV7-2,TGTGTCAGCAGCTTCGGGGGAGCAGATACGCAGTATTTT,CVSSFGGADTQYF
TRBJ1-2,.,few,14,TRBV20-1,TGCAGTGCTAGAGTGCGGACAACTAACTATGGCTACACCTTC,CSARVRTTNYGYTF
TRBJ1-1,.,few,12,TRBV29-1,TGCAGCGTTGAAGCACTCACCTTTGAAGCTTTCTTT,CSVEALTFEAFF
TRBJ2-2,.,.,15,TRBV2,TGTGCCAGCAAGGGAGGACTACGCTACACCGGGGAGCTGTTTTTT,CASKGGLRYTGELFF
TRBJ2-1,TRBD2,many,14,TRBV9,TGTGCCAGCAGCGTTAGCGGGGGGTACAATGAGCAGTTCTTC,CASSVSGGYNEQFF
TRBJ2-2,.,few,14,TRBV5-1,TGCGCCAGCGGAGGGTTCGCGAACACCGGGGAGCTGTTTTTT,CASGGFANTGELFF
TRBJ2-5,TRBD1,.,16,TRBV20-1,TGCAGTGCTAGAGGTCAAGGGGGCCCCCGGACGGAGACCCAGTACTTC,CSARGQGGPRTETQYF
TRBJ1-6,.,.,14,TRBV20-1,TGCAGTGCTCCCCGGAGGGGGAATAATTCACCCCTCCACTTT,CSAPRRGNNSPLHF
TRBJ2-2,TRBD2,.,18,TRBV6-1,TGTGCCAGCAGTGTTCTAGCGGGGGGGCCGGTGGACACCGGGGAGCTGTTTTTT,CASSVLAGGPVDTGELFF
TRBJ1-4,.,few,13,TRBV12-3/TRBV12-4,TGTGCCAGCAGTTTTCGGGGTAATGAAAAACTGTTTTTT,CASSFRGNEKLFF
TRBJ2-3,.,once,12,TRBV6-6,TGTGCCAGCAGTGGTTCTGCAGAGACGCAGTATTTT,CASSGSAETQYF
TRBJ1-5,TRBD1,many,13,TRBV6-2/TRBV6-3,TGTGCCAGCAGTTACAGGGGGCCTCAGCCCCAGCATTTT,CASSYRGPQPQHF
TRBJ2-2,.,.,14,TRBV6-1,TGTGCCAGCAGGGCGGCGCCTAACACCGGGGAGCTGTTTTTT,CASRAAPNTGELFF
TRBJ2-1,TRBD2,many,15,TRBV20-1,TGCAGTGCTAGAGAGCCTAGCGGGGTGGACAATGAGCAGTTCTTC,CSAREPSGVDNEQFF
TRBJ2-5,.,few,14,TRBV7-3,TGTGCCAGCAGCTTACAGGGGCCTAGGGAGACCCAGTACTTC,CASSLQGPRETQYF
TRBJ2-2,TRBD1,few,15,TRBV4-1,TGCGCCAGCAGCCAAAGAAGACAGGGGGTTGGGGAGCTGTTTTTT,CASSQRRQGVGELFF
TRBJ1-5,TRBD1,few,14,TRBV2,TGTGCCAGCGGGAGACAGGGGATGAATCAGCCCCAGCATTTT,CASGRQGMNQPQHF
TRBJ2-1,.,few,16,TRBV5-1,TGCGCCAGCAGCTTGGAGCCCGGGGATACCCCTAATGAGCAGTTCTTC,CASSLEPGDTPNEQFF
TRBJ2-5,.,.,13,TRBV7-3,TGTGCCAGCAGCTTAAACCCCACAGAGACCCAGTACTTC,CASSLNPTETQYF
TRBJ1-5,.,.,15,TRBV18,TGTGCCAGCTCACCACAGTCGGGGAGCCATCAGCCCCAGCATTTT,CASSPQSGSHQPQHF
TRBJ1-4,.,.,16,TRBV27,TGTGCCAGCCCGAAAGGTACCCGGGCTATGAATGAAAAACTGTTTTTT,CASPKGTRAMNEKLFF
TRBJ2-3,TRBD1,many,13,TRBV7-9,TGTGCCATCCCGACAGGGACCACAGATACGCAGTATTTT,CAIPTGTTDTQYF
TRBJ1-4,.,.,15,TRBV7-2,TGTGCCAGCAGCTACCAAGCGGGGGAGGGGGAAAAACTGTTTTTT,CASSYQAGEGEKLFF
TRBJ2-3,.,.,16,TRBV5-1,TGCGCCAGCAGCTTGGACGGGAGTCCGTTGACAGATACGCAGTATTTT,CASSLDGSPLTDTQYF
TRBJ1-2,.,few,12,TRBV9,TGTGCCAGCAGCGTTGCAGGGAAGGGCTACACCTTC,CASSVAGKGYTF
TRBJ2-5,TRBD1,many,16,TRBV28,TGTGCCAGCAGTCGGGACAGGGGAAACCTACAAGAGACCCAGTACTTC,CASSRDRGNLQETQYF
TRBJ2-3,TRBD1,.,16,TRBV4-3,TGCGCCAGCAGCCAAGATTGGACAGGGGACACAGATACGCAGTATTTT,CASSQDWTGDTDTQYF
TRBJ2-3,TRBD2,many,16,TRBV4-3,TGCGCCAGCAGCCAAGAGGCTAGCGGGGGGATAGATACGCAGTATTTT,CASSQEASGGIDTQYF
TRBJ2-5,TRBD2,many,17,TRBV4-3,TGCGCCAGCAGCCAAGGGAGACTAGCGGGGAACCAAGAGACCCAGTACTTC,CASSQGRLAGNQETQYF
TRBJ1-1,.,few,15,TRBV5-1,TGCGCCAGCAGCTTGGCGGGGACTAAGAACACTGAAGCTTTCTTT,CASSLAGTKNTEAFF